These T cell receptor beta chains were read from a single sample in a study. TCRdb re-called the multiplex PCR reads through MiXCR, storing one row per CDR3 protein. The sample lists over 2,000 distinct CDR3 sequences, more than 4.5% occurring once. Source material: naive CD4+ T cells sorted from blood. These receptors were collected from a female donor with breast cancer. CDR3s include the opening cysteine and the closing phenylalanine or tryptophan. A D gene is named only where the DNA matches it firmly. Clone size appears in some rows only: once, few, many, or a class for an expanded clone.

>medium-sized|NA|TRBV12-3/TRBV12-4|TRBJ1-2
CASSLGDGYTF
TGTGCCAGCAGTTTAGGGGATGGCTACACCTTC
>medium-sized|NA|TRBV12-3/TRBV12-4|TRBJ1-2
CASSLAGLPAGYTF
TGTGCCAGCAGTTTAGCCGGGTTACCGGCTGGCTACACCTTC
>NA|NA|TRBV12-3/TRBV12-4|TRBJ1-2
CASSLREAGYTF
TGTGCCAGCAGTCTCCGCGAGGCTGGCTACACCTTC
>medium-sized|NA|TRBV12-3/TRBV12-4|TRBJ1-2
CASSPEEDYGYTF
TGTGCCAGCAGTCCCGAAGAGGACTATGGCTACACCTTC
>medium-sized|NA|TRBV12-3/TRBV12-4|TRBJ1-2
CASTAGLNGYTF
TGTGCCAGCACCGCGGGCCTAAATGGCTACACCTTC
>medium-sized|NA|TRBV12-3/TRBV12-4|TRBJ1-2
CASSQTDRPNYGYTF
TGTGCCAGCAGTCAAACGGACAGACCGAACTATGGCTACACCTTC
>medium-sized|TRBD1|TRBV12-3/TRBV12-4|TRBJ1-2
CASSSTPGQGYGYTF
TGTGCCAGCAGTTCTACTCCGGGACAGGGATATGGCTACACCTTC
>medium-sized|NA|TRBV12-3/TRBV12-4|TRBJ1-2
CASSMGRWDGYTF
TGTGCCAGCAGCATGGGACGGTGGGATGGCTACACCTTC
>medium-sized|NA|TRBV12-3/TRBV12-4|TRBJ1-2
CASSGGSYGYTF
TGTGCCAGCAGTGGAGGGTCTTATGGCTACACCTTC
>medium-sized|NA|TRBV12-3/TRBV12-4|TRBJ1-2
CASNMGYGYTF
TGTGCCAGCAACATGGGGTACGGCTACACCTTC
>medium-sized|TRBD1|TRBV12-3/TRBV12-4|TRBJ1-2
CASKVTGQGIYGYTF
TGTGCCAGCAAAGTGACAGGACAGGGCATCTATGGCTACACCTTC
>medium-sized|NA|TRBV12-3/TRBV12-4|TRBJ1-2
CASSHDNPQAYGYTF
TGTGCCAGCAGCCATGACAATCCGCAGGCGTATGGCTACACCTTC
>medium-sized|NA|TRBV12-3/TRBV12-4|TRBJ1-2
CASSSNRAWSYGYTF
TGTGCCAGCAGTTCTAACAGGGCGTGGTCCTATGGCTACACCTTC
>medium-sized|TRBD1|TRBV12-3/TRBV12-4|TRBJ1-2
CASSYSGTANYGYTF
TGTGCCAGCAGTTATTCCGGGACAGCTAACTATGGCTACACCTTC
>many|NA|TRBV12-3/TRBV12-4|TRBJ1-2
CASRGLGTRGYTF
TGTGCCAGCAGGGGATTAGGGACTCGGGGCTACACCTTC
>medium-sized|NA|TRBV12-3/TRBV12-4|TRBJ1-2
CASSLGARNYGYTF
TGTGCCAGCAGTTTAGGGGCCAGAAACTATGGCTACACCTTC
>medium-sized|NA|TRBV12-3/TRBV12-4|TRBJ1-2
CASSFEGYGYTF
TGTGCCAGCAGTTTTGAGGGTTATGGCTACACCTTC
>medium-sized|NA|TRBV12-3/TRBV12-4|TRBJ1-2
CASSPGQGANYGYTF
TGTGCCAGCAGCCCCGGGCAGGGAGCTAACTATGGCTACACCTTC
>medium-sized|NA|TRBV12-3/TRBV12-4|TRBJ1-2
CASSLGRPNYGYTF
TGTGCCAGCAGTTTAGGCAGACCTAACTATGGCTACACCTTC
>medium-sized|NA|TRBV12-3/TRBV12-4|TRBJ1-2
CASSRGRDGYTF
TGTGCCAGCAGTCGGGGTCGGGATGGCTACACCTTC
>medium-sized|NA|TRBV12-3/TRBV12-4|TRBJ1-2
CASSLVSGLGGYTF
TGTGCCAGCAGTTTGGTCAGCGGCTTAGGAGGCTACACCTTC
>medium-sized|NA|TRBV12-3/TRBV12-4|TRBJ1-2
CASSVSENYGYTF
TGTGCCAGCAGTGTATCGGAAAACTATGGCTACACCTTC
>medium-sized|NA|TRBV12-3/TRBV12-4|TRBJ1-2
CASSPGIANYGYTF
TGTGCCAGCAGCCCGGGGATAGCTAACTATGGCTACACCTTC
>medium-sized|NA|TRBV12-3/TRBV12-4|TRBJ1-2
CASSLGRSGVGYTF
TGTGCCAGCAGTTTGGGGAGATCCGGGGTCGGCTACACCTTC
>medium-sized|NA|TRBV12-3/TRBV12-4|TRBJ1-2
CASNPDPRTYGYTF
TGTGCCAGCAACCCGGATCCACGGACCTATGGCTACACCTTC
>medium-sized|TRBD1|TRBV12-3/TRBV12-4|TRBJ1-2
CASQRTRDRRNGYTF
TGTGCCAGCCAAAGAACCCGGGACAGACGAAATGGCTACACCTTC
>medium-sized|TRBD1|TRBV12-3/TRBV12-4|TRBJ1-2
CASSLGTGVVGYTF
TGTGCCAGCAGTTTGGGGACAGGGGTTGTTGGCTACACCTTC